Below are 28 T cell receptor beta chains sequenced from a single sample in a study of blood T cell repertoires in COVID-19. Sequencing was performed with immunoSEQ multiplex PCR; in TCRdb, only in-frame clones are kept and a portion is missing. Of approximately 310,000 clones listed, 80% to 90% are singletons. The sequenced material came from peripheral blood. All receptors derive from a man aged 45-65 years with active or convalescent COVID-19.

This clone has a single count. This chain connects TRBV11-3 to TRBJ2-5; 7 nucleotides agree with TRBD1. The germline V gene encodes CDR1 SGHNT and CDR2 YENEEA. This CDR3 is 14 amino acids long. The V segment lost 3 bases and the J segment 3 bases; nucleotides outside the gene matches: 4. The CDR3 loop is CASSFGQGEETQYF. DNA for the CDR3: TGTGCCAGCAGCTTCGGGCAGGGGGAAGAGACCCAGTACTTC. Supplemented by reference TRBV11-3 and TRBJ2-5, the full variable domain reads EAGVVQSPRYKIIEKKQPVAFWCNPISGHNTLYWYLQNLGQGPELLIRYENEEAVDDSQLPKDRFSAERLKGVDSTLKIQPAELGDSAVYLCASSFGQGEETQYFGPGTRLLVL.

The gene calls are TRBV6-6 and TRBJ1-4, with 10 nucleotides matching TRBD1. The CDR3 is made up of 14 amino acids. J lost 7 bases, V lost 6 bases, and 5 bases had no gene match. Germline loops: CDR1 MNHNY, CDR2 SVGAGI (reference sequence). CDR3 nucleotides: TGTGCCAGCAGACCGACAGGGGGCGGTGAAAAACTGTTTTTT. The encoded protein is CASRPTGGGEKLFF.

V usage is TRBV4-1 and J usage is TRBJ2-1, with 10 bases that match TRBD2. With V trimmed by 3 bases and J by 4 bases, 6 bases remained unmatched. CDR1 is MGHRA and CDR2 is YSYEKL in the germline V gene. The CDR3 has 16 residues. CDR3 protein: CASSHPGTSVYNEQFF. The CDR3 nucleotides are TGCGCCAGCAGCCACCCCGGGACTAGCGTATACAATGAGCAGTTCTTC.

This rearrangement joins TRBV4-2 to TRBJ1-2, with D unclear. V was cut by 0 bases and J by 8 bases, with 10 bases left in between. Germline CDR1 and CDR2: LGHNA and YNFKEQ. The CDR3 is made up of 13 amino acids. In DNA, the CDR3 is TGTGCCAGCAGCCAAGAGGGCAGGTCGGGCTACACCTTC. The encoded protein is CASSQEGRSGYTF.

The V and J genes are TRBV7-9 and TRBJ2-1; D remains ambiguous. The length of the CDR3 is 15 residues. Germline CDR1 reads SEHNR; CDR2 reads FQNEAQ (reference sequence). V lost 0 bases and J 2 bases, leaving 8 bases between the germline ends. CDR3 nucleotide sequence: TGTGCCAGCAGCTTAGCTCTACTCCCCTACAATGAGCAGTTCTTC. The encoded protein is CASSLALLPYNEQFF.

The V gene is TRBV3-1 (or the pseudogene TRBV3-2), the J gene TRBJ1-1, with no clear D. This CDR3 comprises 13 residues. Germline V lookup: CDR1 LGHDT, CDR2 YNNKEL (reference sequence). Deletions cut 0 bases from V and 5 bases from J, with 7 bases between. This CDR3 is CASSQDATTEAFF. Here the CDR3 DNA reads TGTGCCAGCAGCCAAGATGCCACAACTGAAGCTTTCTTT.

The chain uses TRBV18 and TRBJ2-1; 8 nucleotides line up with TRBD2. Germline CDR1 reads KGHSH; CDR2 reads LQKENI. V gave up 3 bases and J gave up 6 bases; unmatched junction bases: 7. The CDR3 spans 15 residues. The CDR3 loop is CASSPPLAGLNEQFF. The CDR3 nucleotides read TGTGCCAGCTCACCTCCTTTAGCGGGGCTCAATGAGCAGTTCTTC.

This clone appeared once. The chain links TRBV4-3 to TRBJ2-1; a weak D match, TRBD1 (6 bases). The CDR3 length is 14 residues. From germline, CDR1 is LGHNA and CDR2 YSLEER. Trimming cost V 1 base and J 7 bases, with 11 bases left between them. The CDR3 DNA sequence: TGCGCCAGCAGCCAAGTATCTACAGGGAATGAGCAGTTCTTC. It translates to CASSQVSTGNEQFF.

CDR3 sequence reads: CASSLVRTSGRGNTGELFF. Here the CDR3 DNA reads TGTGCCAGCAGCTTGGTGCGGACTAGCGGGAGAGGAAACACCGGGGAGCTGTTTTTT. The chain links TRBV5-8 to TRBJ2-2, with 13 positions matching TRBD2. CDR3 length: 19 amino acids. CDR1 and CDR2 (germline): SGHTS, YDEGEE. V lost 0 bases to trimming and J lost 2 bases; unmatched junction nucleotides: 7. The entire variable domain, with the rest obtained from reference TRBV5-8 and TRBJ2-2, is as follows: EAGVTQSPTHLIKTRGQQATLRCSPISGHTSVYWYQQALGLGLQFLLWYDEGEERNRGNFPPRFSGRQFPNYSSELNVNALELEDSALYLCASSLVRTSGRGNTGELFFGEGSRLTVL.

The chain carries TRBV6-2 or TRBV6-3 and TRBJ1-1, with 11 nucleotides matching TRBD1. CDR3 length equals 18 residues. J was trimmed by 7 bases and V by 2 bases; bases with no gene match: 15. Germline V lookup: CDR1 MNHEY, CDR2 SVGEGT. The CDR3, as DNA: TGTGCCAGCAGTTACACGCGGGACAGGGGGATTAAAGGAGATGAAGCTTTCTTT. The encoded protein is CASSYTRDRGIKGDEAFF.

The chain has TRBV18 and TRBJ1-3, with D possibly matching TRBD1 (6 bases). Trimming shortened V by 4 bases and J by 1 base, and 11 bases separated the two germline ends. The CDR3 contains 15 residues. The V gene's germline CDR1 is KGHSH and CDR2 LQKENI. For the CDR3, the DNA is TGTGCCAGCTCACAGACAGGTACTTCTGGAAACACCATATATTTT. Residues: CASSQTGTSGNTIYF. Looking up the rest from reference TRBV18 and TRBJ1-3 gives the full variable domain: NAGVMQNPRHLVRRRGQEARLRCSPMKGHSHVYWYRQLPEEGLKFMVYLQKENIIDESGMPKERFSAEFPKEGPSILRIQQVVRGDSAAYFCASSQTGTSGNTIYFGEGSWLTVV.

J is TRBJ1-2 and V is TRBV12-3 or TRBV12-4; no definite D call. The CDR3 is made up of 12 amino acids. Trimming left V 3 bases short and J 4 bases short, with 6 bases between. The CDR3 DNA sequence: TGTGCCAGCAGTTTTAATCGCTATGGCTACACCTTC. It encodes CASSFNRYGYTF.

The rearrangement joins TRBV28 to TRBJ1-6; no firm D call. V was shortened by 1 base and J by 6 bases, with 7 bases between the two germline ends. Germline loops: CDR1 MDHEN, CDR2 SYDVKM. This CDR3 is 14 amino acids long. The CDR3, as DNA: TGTGCCAGCAGTTTATCCCTCAGTAATTCACCCCTCCACTTT. Protein: CASSLSLSNSPLHF. Looking up the rest from reference TRBV28 and TRBJ1-6 gives the full variable domain: DVKVTQSSRYLVKRTGEKVFLECVQDMDHENMFWYRQDPGLGLRLIYFSYDVKMKEKGDIPEGYSVSREKKERFSLILESASTNQTSMYLCASSLSLSNSPLHFGNGTRLTVT.

CDR3 loop: CASSSGYSNQPQHF. DNA for the CDR3: TGTGCCAGCAGTTCCGGTTATAGCAATCAGCCCCAGCATTTT. The rearrangement links TRBV6-5 to TRBJ1-5; D is undetermined. The germline CDR1 and CDR2 sequences are MNHEY and SVGAGI. V lost 4 bases, J lost 0 bases, and 7 bases lay in between. The CDR3 length is 14 residues.

The chain combines TRBV30 with TRBJ1-3; D perhaps matches TRBD1 (6 bases). Germline values: CDR1 GTSNPN, CDR2 SVGIG (reference sequence). The CDR3 runs to 15 residues. V was trimmed by 3 bases and J by 1 base, leaving 13 bases between them. This chain's CDR3 is CAWRGKGGSGNTIYF. The CDR3 coding sequence is TGTGCCTGGAGGGGCAAAGGGGGATCTGGAAACACCATATATTTT. Looking up the rest from reference TRBV30 and TRBJ1-3 gives the full variable domain: SQTIHQWPATLVQPVGSPLSLECTVEGTSNPNLYWYRQAAGRGLQLLFYSVGIGQISSEVPQNLSASRPQDRQFILSSKKLLLSDSGFYLCAWRGKGGSGNTIYFGEGSWLTVV.

J is TRBJ1-6 and V is TRBV2; TRBD1 aligns across 7 bases. This CDR3 has 14 amino acids. The junction had 8 bases not matched to a gene; V was cut back by 9 bases and J by 6 bases. Germline-derived CDR1 and CDR2 are SNHLY and FYNNEI. The CDR3 protein is CASDRAGGNSPLHF. The DNA of the CDR3 is TGTGCCAGTGACAGGGCCGGGGGTAATTCACCCCTCCACTTT.

The rearrangement joins TRBV5-1 to TRBJ1-2, with 7 bases identical to TRBD1. The CDR3 is made up of 15 amino acids. J gave up 0 bases and V 3 bases, and 5 bases lay outside the gene matches. CDR1 and CDR2 (germline): SGHRS, YFSETQ. CDR3 region: CASSYTGTANYGYTF. CDR3 coding DNA: TGCGCCAGCAGCTATACCGGGACAGCTAACTATGGCTACACCTTC.

This clone was picked up one time. The V call is TRBV5-1, the J call TRBJ2-7; D may be TRBD2 (5 bases). Trimming pared 0 bases from V and 4 bases from J, leaving 14 bases between. Germline loops: CDR1 SGHRS, CDR2 YFSETQ. The CDR3 loop spans 15 amino acids. The CDR3 DNA reads TGCGCCAGCAGCTTGGCCGTCGGAGGTACGTACGAGCAGTACTTC. Protein: CASSLAVGGTYEQYF.

This clone was observed a few times. The CDR3 DNA sequence: TGTGCCAGCAGCTTAATCTCCAGGGGTTCAGGTGGAAACACCATATATTTT. This translates into CASSLISRGSGGNTIYF. The chain couples TRBV7-2 to TRBJ1-3, with a tentative D call TRBD1 (6 bases). V was pared by 2 bases and J by 3 bases, with 17 bases between. The CDR3 length is 17 residues. The germline V gene has CDR1 SGHTA and CDR2 FQGNSA.

The chain carries TRBV28 and TRBJ2-7, with a possible D match to TRBD1 (6 bases). This CDR3 is 14 amino acids long. The germline gives CDR1 MDHEN, CDR2 SYDVKM. Trimming removed 7 bases at V and 6 bases at J, with 19 bases between. CDR3: CASKVFDRLTEQYF. The CDR3 nucleotides are TGTGCCAGCAAGGTGTTTGACAGGCTGACCGAGCAGTACTTC.

The gene calls are TRBV7-2 and TRBJ1-1; no definite D call. This CDR3 has 14 residues. Trimming removed 3 bases from V and 1 base from J, with 9 bases in between. Germline CDR1 reads SGHTA; CDR2 reads FQGNSA. This CDR3 reads CASSFGGKNTEAFF. The CDR3 DNA sequence: TGTGCCAGCAGCTTCGGAGGGAAGAACACTGAAGCTTTCTTT.

This chain connects TRBV11-2 to TRBJ1-1, with D perhaps matching TRBD1 (5 bases). Per germline, CDR1 SGHAT and CDR2 FQNNGV. Trimming removed 6 bases from V and 0 bases from J, with 11 bases in between. The CDR3 is made up of 14 amino acids. The CDR3 DNA sequence: TGTGCCAGCAGTCCAGGGTACTTGAACACTGAAGCTTTCTTT. Encoded protein: CASSPGYLNTEAFF.

The chain has TRBV13 and TRBJ2-5; possibly TRBD1 for D (6 bases). Per germline, CDR1 PRHDT and CDR2 FYEKMQ (reference sequence). The CDR3 is made up of 19 amino acids. The V end was cut by 0 bases, the J end by 4 bases, with 24 bases between. The CDR3 sequence is CASSLGRRVPGDQGETQYF. CDR3 in DNA: TGTGCCAGCAGCTTAGGCCGAAGGGTCCCAGGGGATCAGGGAGAGACCCAGTACTTC.

The chain couples TRBV3-1 (or the pseudogene TRBV3-2) to TRBJ2-5, with D hard to call. Trimming removed 1 base at V and 5 bases at J, with 14 bases between. Germline V lookup: CDR1 LGHDT, CDR2 YNNKEL (reference sequence). The CDR3 runs to 15 residues. CDR3 protein: CASSQGPRSSETQYF. CDR3 DNA sequence: TGTGCCAGCAGCCAAGGTCCTCGGTCATCGGAGACCCAGTACTTC.

This chain uses TRBV7-2 with TRBJ2-5, with TRBD2 matching 9 bases. Trimming took 5 bases from V and 2 from J; bases not matched to a gene: 9. Germline lookup yields CDR1 SGHTA and CDR2 FQGNSA. The CDR3 loop spans 16 amino acids. The CDR3 sequence: CASSPTSGHTQETQYF. The DNA for the CDR3 is TGTGCCAGCAGCCCTACTAGCGGGCATACTCAAGAGACCCAGTACTTC.

V gene TRBV19 combines with J gene TRBJ2-1; TRBD2 matches 9 bases. Trimming at V came to 7 bases and at J to 0 bases, leaving 16 bases not matched to a gene. The CDR3 contains 19 residues. Per the germline V gene, CDR1 is LNHDA and CDR2 is SQIVND (reference sequence). CDR3 region: CASNPGLALPGSSYNEQFF. The CDR3 nucleotides are TGTGCCAGTAACCCGGGACTAGCATTGCCCGGGAGCTCCTACAATGAGCAGTTCTTC.

This chain connects TRBV4-2 to TRBJ1-2; possibly TRBD1 for D (5 bases). Germline V gene sequence: CDR1 LGHNA, CDR2 YNFKEQ. The CDR3 extends over 14 amino acids. V lost 2 bases and J lost 4, with 11 bases in between. The CDR3 loop is CASSQTGRPYGYTF. The CDR3 DNA is TGTGCCAGCAGCCAAACAGGACGGCCCTATGGCTACACCTTC.

This chain uses TRBV19 with TRBJ1-5, with 9 bases lining up with TRBD1. This CDR3 region has 15 residues. CDR1 LNHDA and CDR2 SQIVND come from the germline V gene (reference sequence). The ends lost 6 bases at V and 7 bases at J; junction bases unmatched: 10. CDR3 sequence (DNA): TGTGCCAGTAGCCCCACCGGGACAGGGAACCAGCCCCAGCATTTT. Its protein is CASSPTGTGNQPQHF.